The clone carrying this T cell receptor beta chain occurred a few times. The sample is drawn from a study of blood T cell repertoires in COVID-19. Across the whole study: COVID-19 samples collected from the United States, Italy and Spain covered acute and convalescent phases. T cells, B-cell-depleted T cells, or PBMCs supplied cDNA or gDNA.

Authors' analysis steps: Quantification of nucleated cells was approximated via reference gene primer amplification. The table came from immunoSEQ multiplex PCR; TCRdb's copy has only in-frame clones and leaves some out. The D gene and trimming were derived from the DNA, and the V and J assignments and clone size from that table. The repertoire holds around 100,000 clones, approximately 82% seen once, with 7.5% to 10% in the top ten. The CDR3 has 17 amino acids. Germline V gene data show CDR1 as SGHTA and CDR2 as FQGNSA. The ends lost 6 bases at V and 7 bases at J; junction bases unmatched: 11. This chain uses TRBV7-2 with TRBJ2-1; 14 nucleotides agree with TRBD2. This sequence was found in a man between 60 and 75 years old with active or convalescent COVID-19. The specimen sequenced was peripheral blood. The CDR3 DNA sequence: TGTGCCAGCAGTGAACCGGGACTAGCGGGAGCGGTGAATGAGCAGTTCTTC. It encodes CASSEPGLAGAVNEQFF.